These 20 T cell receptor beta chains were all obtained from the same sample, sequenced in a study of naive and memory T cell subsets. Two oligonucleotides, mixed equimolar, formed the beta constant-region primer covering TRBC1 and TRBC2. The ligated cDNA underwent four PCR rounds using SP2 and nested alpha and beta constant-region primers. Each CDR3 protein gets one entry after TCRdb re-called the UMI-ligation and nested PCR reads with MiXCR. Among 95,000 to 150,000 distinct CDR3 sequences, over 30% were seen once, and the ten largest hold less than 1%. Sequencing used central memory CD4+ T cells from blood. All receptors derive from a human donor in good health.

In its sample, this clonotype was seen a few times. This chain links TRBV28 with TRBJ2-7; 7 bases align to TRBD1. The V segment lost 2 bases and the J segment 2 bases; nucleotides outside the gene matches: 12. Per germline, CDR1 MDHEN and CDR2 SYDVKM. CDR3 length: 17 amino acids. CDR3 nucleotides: TGTGCCAGCAGTTTAGGTCCAACAGGGGATGAAGCCTACGAGCAGTACTTC. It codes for CASSLGPTGDEAYEQYF.

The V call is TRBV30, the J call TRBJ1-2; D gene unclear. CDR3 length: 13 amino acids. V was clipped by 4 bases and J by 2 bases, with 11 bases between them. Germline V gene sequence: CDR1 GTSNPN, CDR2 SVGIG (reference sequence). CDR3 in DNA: TGTGCCTGGACCCCCGGACGGAACTATGGCTACACCTTC. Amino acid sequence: CAWTPGRNYGYTF.

This CDR3 is CASSFPGQEETQYF. The CDR3 nucleotides are TGTGCCAGCAGCTTCCCAGGACAGGAAGAGACCCAGTACTTC. V is TRBV5-6 and J is TRBJ2-5; 7 bases agree with TRBD1. V shed 2 bases, J shed 3 bases, and the junction held 4 bases outside the gene matches. The germline V gene encodes CDR1 SGHDT and CDR2 YYEEEE. CDR3 length: 14 amino acids. The full variable domain, in which reference TRBV5-6 and TRBJ2-5 provide the parts outside the CDR3, is DAGVTQSPTHLIKTRGQQVTLRCSPKSGHDTVSWYQQALGQGPQFIFQYYEEEERQRGNFPDRFSGHQFPNYSSELNVNALLLGDSALYLCASSFPGQEETQYFGPGTRLLVL.

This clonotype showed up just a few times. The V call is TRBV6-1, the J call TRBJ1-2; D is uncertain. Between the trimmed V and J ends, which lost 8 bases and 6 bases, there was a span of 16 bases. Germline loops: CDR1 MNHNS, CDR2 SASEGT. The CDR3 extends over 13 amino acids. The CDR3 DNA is TGTGCCAGCTCTACATCGGCGTTTAATGGCTACACCTTC. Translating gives CASSTSAFNGYTF.

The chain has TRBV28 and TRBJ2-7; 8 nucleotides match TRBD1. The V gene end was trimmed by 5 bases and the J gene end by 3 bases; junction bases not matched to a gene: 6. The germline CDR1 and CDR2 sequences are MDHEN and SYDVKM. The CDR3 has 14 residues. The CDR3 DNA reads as TGTGCCAGCAGTCCGCCCGGGACAGGCTACGAGCAGTACTTC. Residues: CASSPPGTGYEQYF.

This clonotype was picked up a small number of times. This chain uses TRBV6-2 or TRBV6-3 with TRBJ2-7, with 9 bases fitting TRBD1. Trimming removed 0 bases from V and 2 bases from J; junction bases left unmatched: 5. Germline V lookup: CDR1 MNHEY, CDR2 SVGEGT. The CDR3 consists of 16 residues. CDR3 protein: CASSYSTRDRAYEQYF. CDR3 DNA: TGTGCCAGCAGTTACTCTACGCGGGACAGGGCCTACGAGCAGTACTTC.

In nucleotides, the CDR3 is TGCGCCAGCAGTAGGGGACTAAGCTCCTACGAGCAGTACTTC. Its protein product is CASSRGLSSYEQYF. This chain joins TRBV10-2 and TRBJ2-7, with 7 bases that match TRBD2. This CDR3 region has 14 residues. Germline CDR1 is WSHSY and CDR2 is SAAADI. V shed 5 bases and J 0 bases; nucleotides not matched to a gene: 4.

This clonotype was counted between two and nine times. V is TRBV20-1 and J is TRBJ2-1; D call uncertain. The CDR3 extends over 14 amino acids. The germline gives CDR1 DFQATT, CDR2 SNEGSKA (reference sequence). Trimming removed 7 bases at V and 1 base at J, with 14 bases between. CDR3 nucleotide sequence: TGCAGTGTTGGAGTCCTTGGTTCCTACAATGAGCAGTTCTTC. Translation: CSVGVLGSYNEQFF.

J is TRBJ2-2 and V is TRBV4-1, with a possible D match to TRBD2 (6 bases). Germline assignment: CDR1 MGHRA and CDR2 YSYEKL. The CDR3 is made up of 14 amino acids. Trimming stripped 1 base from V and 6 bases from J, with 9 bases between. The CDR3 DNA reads TGCGCCAGCAGCCAAGTGGGGGGTCCCGGGGAGCTGTTTTTT. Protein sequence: CASSQVGGPGELFF.

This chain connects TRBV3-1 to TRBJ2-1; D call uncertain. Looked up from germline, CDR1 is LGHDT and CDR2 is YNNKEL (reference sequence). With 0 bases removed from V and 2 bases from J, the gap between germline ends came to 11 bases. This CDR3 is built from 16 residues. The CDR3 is CASSQELGSAYNEQFF. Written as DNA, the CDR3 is TGTGCCAGCAGCCAAGAGCTGGGGTCGGCCTACAATGAGCAGTTCTTC.

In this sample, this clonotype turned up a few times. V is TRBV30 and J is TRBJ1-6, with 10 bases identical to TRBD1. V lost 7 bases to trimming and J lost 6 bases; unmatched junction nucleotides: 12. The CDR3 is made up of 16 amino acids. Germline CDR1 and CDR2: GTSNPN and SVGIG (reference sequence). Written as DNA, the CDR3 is TGTGCCTCACCCCACCGGACAGGGGGGGGTAATTCACCCCTCCACTTT. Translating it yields CASPHRTGGGNSPLHF.

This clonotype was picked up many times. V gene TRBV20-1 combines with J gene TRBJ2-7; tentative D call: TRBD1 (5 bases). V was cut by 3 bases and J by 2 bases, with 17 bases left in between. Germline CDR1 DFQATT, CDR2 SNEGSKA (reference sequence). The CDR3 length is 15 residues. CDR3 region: CSASNSRGRAYEQYF. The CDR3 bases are TGCAGTGCTAGTAATTCTCGTGGCAGGGCCTACGAGCAGTACTTC.

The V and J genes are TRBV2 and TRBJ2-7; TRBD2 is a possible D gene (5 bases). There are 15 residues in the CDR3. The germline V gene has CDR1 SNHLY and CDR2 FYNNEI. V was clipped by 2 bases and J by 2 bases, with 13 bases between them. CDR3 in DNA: TGTGCCAGCAGTGAAATGTGGAGGACGACCTACGAGCAGTACTTC. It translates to CASSEMWRTTYEQYF.

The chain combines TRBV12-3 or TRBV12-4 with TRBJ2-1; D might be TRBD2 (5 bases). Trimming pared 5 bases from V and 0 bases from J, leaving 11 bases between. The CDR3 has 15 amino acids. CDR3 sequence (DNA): TGTGCCAGCAGTCCCCGGGGAATCTCCTACAATGAGCAGTTCTTC. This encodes CASSPRGISYNEQFF.

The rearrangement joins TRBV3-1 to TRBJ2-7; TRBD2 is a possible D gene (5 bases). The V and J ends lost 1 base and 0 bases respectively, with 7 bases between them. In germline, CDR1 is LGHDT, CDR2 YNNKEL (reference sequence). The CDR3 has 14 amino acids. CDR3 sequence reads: CASSQVGSSYEQYF. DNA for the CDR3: TGTGCCAGCAGCCAAGTGGGGAGCTCCTACGAGCAGTACTTC.

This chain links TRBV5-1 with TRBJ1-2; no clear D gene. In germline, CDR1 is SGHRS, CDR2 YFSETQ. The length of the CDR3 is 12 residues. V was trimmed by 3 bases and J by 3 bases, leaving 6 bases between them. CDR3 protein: CASSSDHYGYTF. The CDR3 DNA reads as TGCGCCAGCAGCTCAGACCACTATGGCTACACCTTC.

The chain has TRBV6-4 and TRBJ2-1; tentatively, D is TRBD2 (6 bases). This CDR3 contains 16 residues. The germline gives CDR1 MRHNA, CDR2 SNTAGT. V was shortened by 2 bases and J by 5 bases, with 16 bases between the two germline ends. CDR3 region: CASSDTSIGPHNEQFF. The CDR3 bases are TGTGCCAGCAGTGACACTAGCATCGGACCTCACAATGAGCAGTTCTTC.

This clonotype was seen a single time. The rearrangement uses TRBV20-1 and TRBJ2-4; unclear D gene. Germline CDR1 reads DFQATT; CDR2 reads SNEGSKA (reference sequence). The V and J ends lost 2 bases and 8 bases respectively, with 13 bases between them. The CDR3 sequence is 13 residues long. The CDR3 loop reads CSARPSTRYIQYF. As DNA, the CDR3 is TGCAGTGCTAGACCCTCTACACGTTACATTCAGTACTTC.

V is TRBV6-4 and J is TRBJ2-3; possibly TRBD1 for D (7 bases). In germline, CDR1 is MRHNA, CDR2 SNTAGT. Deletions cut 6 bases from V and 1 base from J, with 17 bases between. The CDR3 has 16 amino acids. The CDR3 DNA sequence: TGTGCCAGCAGCCGGACAGGCGGGACCCGCACAGATACGCAGTATTTT. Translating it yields CASSRTGGTRTDTQYF.

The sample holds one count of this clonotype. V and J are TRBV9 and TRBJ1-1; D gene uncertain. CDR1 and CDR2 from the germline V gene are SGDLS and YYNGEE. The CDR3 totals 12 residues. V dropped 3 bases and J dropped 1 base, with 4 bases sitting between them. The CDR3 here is CASSAANTEAFF. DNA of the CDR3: TGTGCCAGCAGCGCAGCGAACACTGAAGCTTTCTTT.